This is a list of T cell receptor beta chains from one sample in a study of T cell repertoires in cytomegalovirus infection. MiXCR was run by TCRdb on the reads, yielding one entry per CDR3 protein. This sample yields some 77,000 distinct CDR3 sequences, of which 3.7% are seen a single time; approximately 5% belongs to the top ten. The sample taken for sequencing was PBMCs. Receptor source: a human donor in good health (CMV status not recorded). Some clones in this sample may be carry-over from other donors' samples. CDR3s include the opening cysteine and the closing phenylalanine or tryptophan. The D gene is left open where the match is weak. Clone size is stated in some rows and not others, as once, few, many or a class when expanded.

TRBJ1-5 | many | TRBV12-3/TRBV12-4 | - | CASSFRGRGQPQHF | TGTGCCAGCAGTTTCCGGGGACGGGGACAGCCCCAGCATTTT
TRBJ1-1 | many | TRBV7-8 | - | CASKAEGFTEAFF | TGTGCCAGCAAGGCGGAGGGGTTCACTGAAGCTTTCTTT
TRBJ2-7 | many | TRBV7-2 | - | CASSFSKSYEQYF | TGTGCCAGCAGCTTTTCTAAATCCTACGAGCAGTACTTC
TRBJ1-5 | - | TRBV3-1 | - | CASSQVMAQPQHF | TGTGCCAGCAGCCAAGTAATGGCCCAGCCCCAGCATTTT
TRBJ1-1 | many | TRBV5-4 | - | CASSLAGDYLNTEAFF | TGTGCCAGCAGCTTGGCAGGGGATTATCTGAACACTGAAGCTTTCTTT
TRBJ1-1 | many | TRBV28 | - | CASSLFSEAFF | TGTGCCAGCAGCCTCTTCTCTGAAGCTTTCTTT
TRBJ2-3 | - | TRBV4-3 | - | CASSRLQGGGADTQYF | TGCGCCAGCAGCCGCTTACAGGGGGGGGGGGCAGATACGCAGTATTTT
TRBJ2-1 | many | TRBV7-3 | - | CASSSVSAANEQFF | TGTGCCAGCAGCTCCGTGAGTGCCGCCAATGAGCAGTTCTTC
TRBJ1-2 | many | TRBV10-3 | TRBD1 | CAISEGTGIGGYTF | TGTGCCATCAGTGAAGGGACAGGGATTGGTGGCTACACCTTC
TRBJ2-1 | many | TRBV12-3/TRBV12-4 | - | CASSLRSPQTNNEQFF | TGTGCCAGCAGTTTAAGGTCTCCCCAGACAAACAATGAGCAGTTCTTC
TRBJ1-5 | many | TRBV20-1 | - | CSARAGQPQHF | TGCAGTGCTAGAGCCGGCCAGCCCCAGCATTTT
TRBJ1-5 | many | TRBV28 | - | CASSPSRGRSQPQHF | TGTGCCAGCAGTCCCTCTAGAGGAAGGAGTCAGCCCCAGCATTTT
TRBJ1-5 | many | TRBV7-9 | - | CASSLGDRPNQPQHF | TGTGCCAGCAGCTTAGGTGATCGGCCAAATCAGCCCCAGCATTTT
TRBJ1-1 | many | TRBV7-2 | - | CASSLRGGETEAFF | TGTGCCAGCAGCTTAAGGGGAGGGGAGACTGAAGCTTTCTTT
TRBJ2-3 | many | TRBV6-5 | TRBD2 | CASSYSNKAGTDTQYF | TGTGCCAGCAGTTACTCGAATAAAGCGGGGACAGATACGCAGTATTTT